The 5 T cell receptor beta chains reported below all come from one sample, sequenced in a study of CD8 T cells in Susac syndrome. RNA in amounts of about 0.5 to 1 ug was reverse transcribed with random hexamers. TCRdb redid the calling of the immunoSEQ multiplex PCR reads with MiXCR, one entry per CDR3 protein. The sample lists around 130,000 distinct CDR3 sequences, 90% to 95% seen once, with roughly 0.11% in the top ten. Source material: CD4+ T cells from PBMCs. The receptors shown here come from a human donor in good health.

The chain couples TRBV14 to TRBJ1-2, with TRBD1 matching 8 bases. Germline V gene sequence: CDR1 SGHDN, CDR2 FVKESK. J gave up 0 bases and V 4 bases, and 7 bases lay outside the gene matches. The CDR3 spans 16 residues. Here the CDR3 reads CASSPGTGLPNYGYTF. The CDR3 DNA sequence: TGTGCCAGCAGCCCCGGGACAGGATTACCTAACTATGGCTACACCTTC.

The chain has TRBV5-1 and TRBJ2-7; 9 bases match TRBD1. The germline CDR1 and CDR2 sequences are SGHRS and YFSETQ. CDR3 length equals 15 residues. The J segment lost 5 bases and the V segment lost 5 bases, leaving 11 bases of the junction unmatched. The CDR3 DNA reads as TGCGCCAGCAGAGATCCGGGACAGGGTCTCCACGAGCAGTACTTC. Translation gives CASRDPGQGLHEQYF.

The CDR3 DNA is TGTGCCTGCAGAAGACAGGGGGCCTACGAGCAGTACTTC. Translated: CACRRQGAYEQYF. The J gene is TRBJ2-7, the V gene TRBV30, with 9 bases aligning to TRBD1. This CDR3 region has 13 residues. Germline V CDR1 and CDR2: GTSNPN, SVGIG (reference sequence). The ends lost 6 bases at V and 2 bases at J; junction bases unmatched: 5. Using reference TRBV30 and TRBJ2-7 for the parts outside the CDR3, the full variable domain is SQTIHQWPATLVQPVGSPLSLECTVEGTSNPNLYWYRQAAGRGLQLLFYSVGIGQISSEVPQNLSASRPQDRQFILSSKKLLLSDSGFYLCACRRQGAYEQYFGPGTRLTVT.

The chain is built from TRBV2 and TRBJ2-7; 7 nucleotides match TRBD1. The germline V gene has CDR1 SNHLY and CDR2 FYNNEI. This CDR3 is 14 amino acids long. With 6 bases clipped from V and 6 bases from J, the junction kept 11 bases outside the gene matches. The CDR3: CASSRETGTVEQYF. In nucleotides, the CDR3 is TGTGCCAGCAGCCGCGAGACCGGGACAGTCGAGCAGTACTTC.

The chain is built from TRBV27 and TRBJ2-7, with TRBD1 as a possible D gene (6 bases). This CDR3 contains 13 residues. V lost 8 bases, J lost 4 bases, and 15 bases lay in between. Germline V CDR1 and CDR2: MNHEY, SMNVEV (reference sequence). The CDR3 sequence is CASGTNRDYEQYF. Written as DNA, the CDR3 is TGTGCCAGCGGAACGAACAGGGATTACGAGCAGTACTTC.